Presented here are 21 T cell receptor beta chains from one specimen sequenced in a study of shared clonotypes between healthy human individuals. Sequencing was performed with immunoSEQ multiplex PCR; in TCRdb, only in-frame clones are kept and a portion is missing. The sample comprises about 490,000 clones, 76% of which are singletons, and roughly 13% rests with the top ten. Sequencing input: PBMCs. Receptors originate from a woman in her forties in good health. Some clones in this sample may be carry-over from other donors' samples.

This chain uses TRBV19 with TRBJ2-4; D ambiguous. V lost 6 bases and J 6 bases, leaving 12 bases between the germline ends. CDR3 length equals 13 residues. Germline V lookup: CDR1 LNHDA, CDR2 SQIVND (reference sequence). DNA for the CDR3: TGTGCCAGTAGGGAAGTTCTAGGAAACATTCAGTACTTC. Amino acids: CASREVLGNIQYF.

Points on this clone: This likely came from a read error, as a far larger clone is one base away. In the same sample, other DNA sequences code for this CDR3. The chain recombines TRBV5-1 with TRBJ2-1; weak D call: TRBD1 (5 bases). The V end lost 4 bases, the J end lost 2 bases, and 16 bases lay between the germline ends. CDR1 and CDR2 (germline): SGHRS, YFSETQ. This CDR3 has 16 residues. The CDR3 coding sequence is TGCGCCAGCAGCCTGGTTGTGGGGCATACCTACAATGAGCAGTTCTTC. This sequence encodes CASSLVVGHTYNEQFF.

The V and J genes are TRBV6-5 and TRBJ1-2; no definite D call. CDR3 size: 14 residues. Germline V gives CDR1 MNHEY, CDR2 SVGAGI. The V and J ends lost 10 bases and 0 bases respectively, with 15 bases between them. The CDR3 DNA reads TGTGCCACCGCCAGCGGCGCCTCTAACTATGGCTACACCTTC. It yields the protein CATASGASNYGYTF.

The chain joins TRBV6-6 to TRBJ2-1, with 10 bases lining up with TRBD2. The CDR3 runs 16 residues. Germline-derived CDR1 and CDR2 are MNHNY and SVGAGI (reference sequence). With V trimmed by 6 bases and J by 6 bases, 11 bases remained unmatched. The CDR3 DNA reads TGTGCCAGCAGAATACGACTAGCGGGTAAACTCAATGAGCAGTTCTTC. Residues: CASRIRLAGKLNEQFF.

Remarks on this clone: At one of its ends the junction is not consistent with the germline gene, which may arise from a read error. Here the CDR3 reads CAWEEGASHENF. CDR3 DNA: TGTGCCTGGGAGGAGGGGGCCAGCCATGAGAACTTC. This sequence joins TRBV30 and TRBJ2-5, with D perhaps TRBD1 (7 bases). CDR1 and CDR2 from the germline V gene are GTSNPN and SVGIG (reference sequence). The CDR3 has 12 residues. The full variable domain, in which reference TRBV30 and TRBJ2-5 provide the parts outside the CDR3, is SQTIHQWPATLVQPVGSPLSLECTVEGTSNPNLYWYRQAAGRGLQLLFYSVGIGQISSEVPQNLSASRPQDRQFILSSKKLLLSDSGFYLCAWEEGASHENFGPGTRLLVL.

The chain employs TRBV19 and TRBJ2-7, with 10 nucleotides matching TRBD2. The CDR3 contains 15 residues. Losses at the gene ends were 3 bases for V and 3 bases for J; bases not matched to a gene: 5. CDR1 is LNHDA, CDR2 SQIVND, per germline (reference sequence). The CDR3 nucleotides read TGTGCCAGTAGTATTGGGACTAGCGCTATCTACGAGCAGTACTTC. This gives the protein CASSIGTSAIYEQYF.

The chain is built from TRBV7-8 and TRBJ1-5, with unresolved D. CDR1 and CDR2 (germline): SGHVS, FQNEAQ. Between the trimmed V and J ends, which lost 1 base and 5 bases, there was a span of 6 bases. The CDR3 has 13 amino acids. The CDR3 loop is CASSLVKDQPQHF. CDR3 DNA: TGTGCCAGCAGCTTAGTCAAGGATCAGCCCCAGCATTTT.

This sequence joins TRBV5-4 and TRBJ2-1; D is possibly TRBD1 (5 bases). Trimming took 2 bases from V and 6 from J, leaving 12 bases between them. There are 14 residues in the CDR3. Germline V lookup: CDR1 SGHNT, CDR2 YYREEE (reference sequence). The CDR3 DNA follows: TGTGCCAGCAGCTTCCAGGGTATTAGCAATGAGCAGTTCTTC. Translating gives CASSFQGISNEQFF.

This clone appeared once. This sequence is one base from a far larger clone and is likely a read error. Here the CDR3 DNA reads TGTGCCTGGAGTCGCATCGGGCCCGTCGGGGCCAACGTCCTGACTTTC. It specifies CAWSRIGPVGANVLTF. The V gene is TRBV30, the J gene TRBJ2-6; D remains unclear. This CDR3 region has 16 residues. Germline CDR1 reads GTSNPN; CDR2 reads SVGIG (reference sequence). V was shortened by 2 bases and J by 4 bases, with 15 bases between the two germline ends.

The chain has TRBV15 and TRBJ2-3; 7 nucleotides line up with TRBD2. The CDR3 runs to 16 residues. V dropped 1 base and J dropped 2; count of bases not matched to a gene: 6. Germline V gives CDR1 LNHNV, CDR2 YYDKDF (reference sequence). In nucleotides, the CDR3 is TGTGCCACCAGCAGAGGGGCGGGAGTTAACACAGATACGCAGTATTTT. Amino acid sequence: CATSRGAGVNTDTQYF.

This clone came up a few times. This sequence joins TRBV6-6 and TRBJ1-1, with TRBD1 identical over 8 bases. Germline CDR1 reads MNHNY; CDR2 reads SVGAGI (reference sequence). The CDR3 has 15 residues. Trimming removed 2 bases from V and 5 bases from J; junction bases left unmatched: 7. CDR3 in amino acids: CASSYPGQGFTEAFF. CDR3 coding DNA: TGTGCCAGCAGTTACCCAGGACAGGGTTTTACTGAAGCTTTCTTT.

The chain has TRBV28 and TRBJ2-5, with 11 bases matching TRBD2. Germline CDR1 is MDHEN and CDR2 is SYDVKM. This CDR3 has 16 residues. V lost 5 bases and J lost 4; bases outside the gene matches: 9. This CDR3 reads CASSLLKLAGVETQYF. The CDR3 DNA reads as TGTGCCAGCAGTCTCCTCAAACTAGCGGGAGTAGAGACCCAGTACTTC.

The chain is built from TRBV10-3 and TRBJ2-1, with D hard to call. The CDR3 is 11 amino acids. Germline V lookup: CDR1 ENHRY, CDR2 SYGVKD. Trimming left V 4 bases short and J 8 bases short, with 6 bases between. In DNA, the CDR3 is TGTGCCATCAGTGTGGTCCATGAGCAGTTCTTC. It is translated as CAISVVHEQFF.

The chain couples TRBV7-2 to TRBJ2-2; 10 bases fit TRBD2. This CDR3 has 16 amino acids. Germline CDR1 is SGHTA and CDR2 is FQGNSA. The V gene end was trimmed by 5 bases and the J gene end by 5 bases; junction bases not matched to a gene: 8. CDR3 nucleotides: TGTGCCAGCAGCCCCCCAAGCGGGAGGGTGACCGGGGAGCTGTTTTTT. It yields the protein CASSPPSGRVTGELFF. The entire variable domain, with the rest obtained from reference TRBV7-2 and TRBJ2-2, is as follows: GAGVSQSPSNKVTEKGKDVELRCDPISGHTALYWYRQSLGQGLEFLIYFQGNSAPDKSGLPSDRFSAERTGGSVSTLTIQRTQQEDSAVYLCASSPPSGRVTGELFFGEGSRLTVL.

The table lists this clone with many counts. The chain combines TRBV5-5 with TRBJ2-5; TRBD1 aligns across 8 bases. This CDR3 spans 17 amino acids. The germline V gene encodes CDR1 SGHKS and CDR2 YYEKEE (reference sequence). J lost 3 bases, V lost 4 bases, and 14 bases had no gene match. This chain's CDR3 is CASSQPQGEFIKETQYF. The DNA of the CDR3 is TGTGCCAGCAGCCAACCACAGGGGGAATTTATTAAAGAGACCCAGTACTTC.

There are many counts of this clone. Other nucleotide sequences from this sample produce the same CDR3. The V call is TRBV5-4, the J call TRBJ1-2, with D tentatively TRBD1 (5 bases). V lost 2 bases, J lost 5 bases, and 13 bases lay in between. Germline V gene sequence: CDR1 SGHNT, CDR2 YYREEE (reference sequence). The CDR3 sequence is 14 residues long. The CDR3 nucleotides read TGTGCCAGCAGCTTTTTACAGGAGGAATATGGCTACACCTTC. Protein: CASSFLQEEYGYTF.

CDR3 region: CATSWTSGRAGANVLTF. The CDR3 bases are TGTGCCACCAGCTGGACTAGCGGGAGGGCTGGGGCCAACGTCCTGACTTTC. This rearrangement joins TRBV15 to TRBJ2-6; TRBD2 matches 15 bases. Germline V CDR1 and CDR2: LNHNV, YYDKDF (reference sequence). V lost 5 bases to trimming and J lost 2 bases; unmatched junction nucleotides: 1. CDR3 length: 17 amino acids.

This clone came up a few times. The genes are TRBV18 and TRBJ2-3; no clear D. Germline-derived CDR1 and CDR2 are KGHSH and LQKENI. The CDR3 consists of 12 residues. Trimming stripped 5 bases from V and 2 bases from J, with 5 bases between. The CDR3: CASSWNTDTQYF. As DNA, the CDR3 is TGTGCCAGCTCATGGAACACAGATACGCAGTATTTT.

The V call is TRBV19, the J call TRBJ2-1, with D hard to call. This CDR3 is 12 amino acids long. Germline-derived CDR1 and CDR2 are LNHDA and SQIVND (reference sequence). Between the trimmed V and J ends, which lost 1 base and 5 bases, there was a span of 3 bases. The CDR3 sequence is CASSIANNEQFF. The CDR3 DNA follows: TGTGCCAGTAGTATAGCAAACAATGAGCAGTTCTTC.

The V call is TRBV7-9, the J call TRBJ2-1; no clear D gene. Trimming stripped 7 bases from V and 7 bases from J, with 11 bases between. The length of the CDR3 is 12 residues. Germline lookup yields CDR1 SEHNR and CDR2 FQNEAQ (reference sequence). The CDR3 is CASTPFANEQFF. The CDR3, as DNA: TGTGCCAGCACCCCTTTTGCGAATGAGCAGTTCTTC.

This clone has ten or more counts. This chain joins TRBV28 and TRBJ2-7, with unresolved D. Trimming cost V 6 bases and J 0 bases, with 15 bases left between them. From germline, CDR1 is MDHEN and CDR2 SYDVKM. This CDR3 contains 15 residues. The CDR3 nucleotides are TGTGCCAGCAGACGCGGCCCAAGCCCCTCCTACGAGCAGTACTTC. Protein: CASRRGPSPSYEQYF.